Sequencing of this T cell receptor (beta chain) was carried out in a study of blood T cell repertoires in COVID-19. Whole-study context: PBMCs, B-cell-depleted T cells, or T cells provided the cDNA or gDNA that made up the material.

Original data processing: Amplification of reference gene primers provided the estimated nucleated cell counts. The table came from immunoSEQ multiplex PCR; TCRdb's copy has only in-frame clones and leaves some out. Clone size and V and J calls were adopted from that table, with D and trimming inferred from the DNA. Of about 440,000 clones listed, about 89% are singletons. The germline V and J ends were trimmed by 5 bases and 1 base, with 20 bases remaining between them. From germline, CDR1 is SNHLY and CDR2 FYNNEI. This CDR3 has 17 amino acids. The TCR comes from a woman between 25 and 40 years old with acute or convalescent COVID-19. The sequenced material came from peripheral blood. V is TRBV2 and J is TRBJ1-1, with D possibly TRBD1 on 5 matching bases. The CDR3 spells CASSKRTRGGKNTEAFF. The DNA of the CDR3 is TGTGCCAGCAGTAAAAGGACGAGGGGAGGTAAGAACACTGAAGCTTTCTTT.